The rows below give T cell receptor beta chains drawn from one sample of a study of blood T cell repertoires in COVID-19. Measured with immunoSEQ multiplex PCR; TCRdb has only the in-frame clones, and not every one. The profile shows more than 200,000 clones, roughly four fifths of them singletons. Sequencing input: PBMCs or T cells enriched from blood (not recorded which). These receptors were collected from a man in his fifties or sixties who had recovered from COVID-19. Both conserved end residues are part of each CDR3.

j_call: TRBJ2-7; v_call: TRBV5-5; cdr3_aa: CASSLDTSEQYF
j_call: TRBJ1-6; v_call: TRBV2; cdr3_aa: CASSETGTGGLSPLHF
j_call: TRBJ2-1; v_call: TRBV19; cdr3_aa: CASSKLAGGLNEQFF
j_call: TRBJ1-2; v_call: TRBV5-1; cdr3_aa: CASQDSARTVPGYGYTF
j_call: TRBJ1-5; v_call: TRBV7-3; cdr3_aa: CASSPTGGNQPQHF
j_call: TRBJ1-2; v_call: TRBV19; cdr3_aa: CASSSGTGVGYTF
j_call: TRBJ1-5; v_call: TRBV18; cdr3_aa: CASSPAAYRNQPQHF
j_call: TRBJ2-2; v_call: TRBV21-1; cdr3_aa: CASSKALFPGYTGELFF
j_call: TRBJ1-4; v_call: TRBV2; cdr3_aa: CASKEDRGNEKLFF
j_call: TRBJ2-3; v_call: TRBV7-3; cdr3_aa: CASSLGGGGPTDTQYF
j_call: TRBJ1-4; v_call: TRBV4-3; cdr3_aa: CASSQDVLGEEKLFF
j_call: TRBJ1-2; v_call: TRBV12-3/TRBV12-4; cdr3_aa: CASSQRSNYGYTF
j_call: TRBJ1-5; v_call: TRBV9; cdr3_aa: CASSVDPRAPQHF
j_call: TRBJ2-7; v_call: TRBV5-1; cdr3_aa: CASSMGTGSDEQYF
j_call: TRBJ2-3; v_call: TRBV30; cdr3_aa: CAWRGGDTQYF
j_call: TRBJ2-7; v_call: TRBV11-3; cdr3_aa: CASSPDRTYEQYF
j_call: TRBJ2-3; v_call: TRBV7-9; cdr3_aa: CASSLTRQGATDTQYF
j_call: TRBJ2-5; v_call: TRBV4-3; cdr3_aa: CASSQNWQGARETQYF
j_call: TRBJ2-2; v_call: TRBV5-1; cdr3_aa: CASSLDRANTGELFF
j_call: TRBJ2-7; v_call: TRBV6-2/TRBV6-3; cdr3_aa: CASSAGGRTYEQYF
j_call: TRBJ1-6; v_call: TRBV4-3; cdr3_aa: CASSQGQDNSPLHF
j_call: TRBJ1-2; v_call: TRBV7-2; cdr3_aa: CASSLSSPGGAHGYTF
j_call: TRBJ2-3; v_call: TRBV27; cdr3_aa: CASSLPGQGAPDTQYF
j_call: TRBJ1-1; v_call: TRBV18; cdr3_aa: CASSPPGGAVTEAFF
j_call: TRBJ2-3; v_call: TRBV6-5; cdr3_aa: CASRSGGHTDTQYF
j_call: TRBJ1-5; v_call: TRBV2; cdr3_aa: CASTVARGNQPQHF
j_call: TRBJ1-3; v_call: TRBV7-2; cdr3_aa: CASSLGQYSGNTIYF
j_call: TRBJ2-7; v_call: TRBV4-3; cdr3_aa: CASSLLAGSYEQYF
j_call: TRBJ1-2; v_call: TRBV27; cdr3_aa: CASSRDRGNYGYTF
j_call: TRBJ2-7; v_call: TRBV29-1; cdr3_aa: CSVEDRGYEQYF
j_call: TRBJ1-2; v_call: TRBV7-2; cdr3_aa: CASGPRGTAYGYTF
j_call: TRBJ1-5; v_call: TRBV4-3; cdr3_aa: CASSQDRNNQPQHF
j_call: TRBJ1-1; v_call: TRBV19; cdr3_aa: CASSTQGRTEAFF
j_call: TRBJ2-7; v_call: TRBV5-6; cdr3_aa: CASSSLGVIYEQYF
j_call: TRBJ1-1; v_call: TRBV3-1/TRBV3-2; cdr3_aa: CASSRQGRRTEAFF
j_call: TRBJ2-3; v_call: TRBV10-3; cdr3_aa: CAISESRDSTDTQYF
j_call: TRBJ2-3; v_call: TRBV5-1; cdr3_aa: CASELGVRGTDTQYF
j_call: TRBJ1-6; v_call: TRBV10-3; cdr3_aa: CAISDLGQGGSPLHF
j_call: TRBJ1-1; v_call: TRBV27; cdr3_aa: CASSRSGQPNTEAFF
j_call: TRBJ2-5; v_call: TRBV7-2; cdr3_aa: CASSLGTSGGAGETQYF
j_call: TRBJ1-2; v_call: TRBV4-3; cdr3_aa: CASSQDRRGAKGYTF
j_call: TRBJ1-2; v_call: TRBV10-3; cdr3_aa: CAISEWTGSGEGYTF
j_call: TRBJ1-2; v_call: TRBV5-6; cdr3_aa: CASSLDRVGGYTF
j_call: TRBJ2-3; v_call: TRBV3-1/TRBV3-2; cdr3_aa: CASSPGLASDTQYF
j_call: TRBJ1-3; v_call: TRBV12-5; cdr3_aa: CASGSLNFGNTIYF
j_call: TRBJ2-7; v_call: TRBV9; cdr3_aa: CASSPGTGFPLSYEQYF